Listed below are T cell receptor beta chains from one sample, sequenced in a study of blood T cells in healthy people across ages. TCRdb processed the 5' RACE reads anew with MiXCR; each CDR3 protein has one entry. The table lists around 800,000 distinct CDR3 sequences, roughly 24% of them singletons, with roughly 3.1% in the top ten. This sample also appeared in a second study, on T cells of mothers and their children.

Sequenced sample: blood. These receptors originate from a boy younger than 18 in good health. Each CDR3 is given with its conserved first and last residue. A D gene is named only where the DNA matches it firmly. Size values are once, few and many counts, or a class for expanded clones, and some rows have none.

. . TRBJ2-5 TRBV10-3 CAISLSGETQYF TGTGCCATCAGCCTTAGTGGAGAGACCCAGTACTTC
. . TRBJ2-5 TRBV9 CASSVGGWETQYF TGTGCCAGCAGCGTAGGAGGTTGGGAGACCCAGTACTTC
. few TRBJ2-4 TRBV6-1 CASLRTPLAKNIQYF TGTGCCAGCCTCAGGACTCCGTTAGCCAAAAACATTCAGTACTTC
. . TRBJ2-1 TRBV7-3 CASSLMGPGSYNEQFF TGTGCCAGCAGCTTAATGGGGCCCGGCTCCTACAATGAGCAGTTCTTC
. . TRBJ1-2 TRBV7-9 CASSFGGRQPPYGYTF TGTGCCAGCAGCTTTGGGGGCCGTCAACCCCCCTATGGCTACACCTTC
. . TRBJ1-6 TRBV27 CASSPMGVENSPLHF TGTGCCAGCAGTCCCATGGGGGTCGAAAATTCACCCCTCCACTTT
TRBD1 . TRBJ1-5 TRBV12-3/TRBV12-4 CASSQGQENQPQHF TGTGCCAGCAGTCAGGGACAGGAGAATCAGCCCCAGCATTTT
. few TRBJ2-1 TRBV5-6 CASSFLGGKGNEQFF TGTGCCAGCAGCTTTTTGGGGGGAAAAGGGAATGAGCAGTTCTTC
. few TRBJ2-2 TRBV12-3/TRBV12-4 CASRPLGPGELFF TGTGCCAGCAGGCCCCTGGGACCCGGGGAGCTGTTTTTT
TRBD1 many TRBJ1-2 TRBV9 CASSSRGLSYGYTF TGTGCCAGCAGCTCGAGGGGGCTAAGCTATGGCTACACCTTC
. . TRBJ2-1 TRBV9 CASSAPPGRYNEQFF TGTGCCAGCAGCGCACCTCCGGGGCGTTACAATGAGCAGTTCTTC